This T cell receptor beta chain is from a study of shared clonotypes between healthy human individuals (TCRdb year 2020). Background for the entire study: The cohort comprised a couple of women and three men aged 18 to 49 years. Libraries were prepared and TCR repertoires were sequenced by different laboratories using diverse techniques, in order to increase sequencing depth and limit assay-specific biases. To estimate repertoire size and how much clonotype sharing occurs between individuals, the study deeply sequenced the blood TCR repertoires of several healthy adults. Leukapheresis yielded between about 0.94 and 9.5 billion PBMCs per donor. For each donor, CD4 naive and CD4 memory were each run on three plates, CD8 naive on two plates, and CD8 memory on one plate.

The CDR3 contains 16 residues, cysteine and phenylalanine counted. Of all the DNA, just the CDR3 is kept, 48 bases in frame from base 1. The junction shows trimming of 1 base on V and 0 bases on J, plus 13 bases between the germline ends. CDR1 and CDR2 (LGHNT, FRNRAP) derive from the germline V gene. The donors were healthy, HIV-negative adults who had no recently reported acute infections or vaccinations. Every donor was a Caucasian adult living in Nashville, Tennessee, USA. CD4+ T cells were enriched by magnetic negative selection, after which naive cells were positively selected on CD45RA and the negative fraction was taken as the memory subset. After blood collection by leukapheresis, PBMCs were isolated using Ficoll-Histopaque density gradient centrifugation and then cryopreserved in the vapor phase of liquid nitrogen. Purity and quantity of every magnetically sorted T cell population were checked by analytical flow cytometry. Genomic DNA was isolated from every sorted fraction and measured by UV absorbance on a Nanodrop 2000c.

Using the deep immunoSEQ assay, TCR CDR3 regions were amplified from genomic DNA by multiplex PCR. Genomic DNA extracted from each cell subset was distributed evenly over all wells of several immunoSEQ 96-well plates, and each plate served as one replicate. For sorted subsets, each replicate PCR was loaded with around 200 ng genomic DNA, equivalent to about 30,000 T cell genomes. Purified libraries were measured with a Qubit 3.0 fluorometer, size-checked on a Bioanalyzer 2100, and measured again with the KAPA Library Quantification kit. Every immunoSEQ 96-well plate was sequenced on a dedicated single-read 150-cycle Illumina NextSeq 550 flow cell. The published analysis was carried out like this. Because only junctional sequences without quality scores were contained in the immunoSEQ output, filtering matching that applied to full-length reads could not be performed. Sequences were annotated with PyIR, a Python wrapper for IgBLAST v1.9, using IMGT germline references to assign V/J genes and CDR3. Reads with weak V/J assignments (E-value above 1e-6), missing CDR3, stop codons, out-of-frame junctions, or ambiguous translated residues were removed. V3J clonotypes were defined as sequences sharing an identical inferred V gene, J gene, and CDR3 amino acid sequence. Percentage overlap between repertoires was computed as shared unique clonotypes divided by the size of the smaller repertoire. Repertoire richness was assessed with RTK rarefaction, the Chao1 estimator, and Recon v2.1 estimates of unobserved clonotypes. OLGA was used to compute generation probabilities for all TCRbeta clonotypes that the gDNA method yielded from a handful of donors. TCRdb obtained this table from immuneACCESS and retained in-frame rearrangements with V and J assigned. These tables miss some clones; where compared with another copy, unresolved V genes account for less than half of the shortfall, and the remainder is unexplained. That table supplies the V and J calls and clone size; D and trimming were determined from the DNA. The sample includes over a million clones, with approximately 76% observed a single time. The ten largest clones take up 1.4% of the sample.

On the study overall, not on this receptor specifically: Sampling was limited to blood, and TCR repertoires in tissue likely differ from TCR repertoires in blood. Because the study included only a small number of donors, the genetic and exposure-history diversity represented was limited. Pairwise subsampling indicated that sequencing depth was expected to affect the degree of clonotype sharing among donors. Clonotypes shared by all four sorted-subset donors showed higher generation probabilities than non-shared clonotypes. Incomplete sequencing was indicated by rarefaction of sorted-subset datasets, despite the large sequencing depth. Naive subsets generally had larger estimated clonotype richness than memory subsets did. Approximately 5% of naive CD4, roughly 3.6% of naive CD8, approximately 2% of memory CD4, and less than 0.45% of memory CD8 clonotypes were shared across several donors.

A note on this clone: Its target antigen remains unknown. Base qualities are not at hand, and no much larger clone is one base apart.

This clonotype was sampled from a young man in good health. Sequencing input: memory CD4+ T cells sorted from blood. In the paper's terms, the cell subset or site label means: CD45RA-negative fraction. The chain links TRBV12-5 with TRBJ2-7; a weak D assignment points to TRBD2 (5 bases agree). The base sequence is TGTGCTAGTGGTTTGGCACCAGCGGAAAGCTCCTACGAGCAGTACTTC. Translated, it gives CASGLAPAESSYEQYF.